Sequencing of this T cell receptor beta chain was carried out in a study of human T cells and chemical hapten exposure. Time point given: pre-sensitization, week 0. The treatment was: therapeutic diphenylcyclopropenone sensitization with weekly scalp DPC. Individual cDNA molecules (in the library) carried attached unique molecular identifiers. TCRdb re-analysed the RACE reads in MiXCR, keeping a single row per CDR3 protein. Among 250,000 or so distinct CDR3 sequences, about 9% were seen once, and the ten largest hold approximately 2.2%. In its sample, this clonotype was seen a few times. The sequence came from a woman in her thirties or forties with alopecia areata. Some clones in this sample may be carry-over from other donors' samples. Source: whole blood, taken in connection with sensitization to the hapten diphenylcyclopropenone (DPC).

For the CDR3, the DNA is TGCGCCAGCAGCTATCCCAGGGGAGCAGTCACCGGGGAGCTGTTTTTT. It specifies CASSYPRGAVTGELFF. This rearrangement joins TRBV5-1 to TRBJ2-2, with D possibly matching TRBD1 (6 bases). Trimming removed 3 bases at V and 4 bases at J, with 16 bases between. Germline CDR1 is SGHRS and CDR2 is YFSETQ. The CDR3 consists of 16 residues.